The TCR beta chain under discussion was sequenced for a study of T-cell reconstitution after alpha-beta-depleted transplantation in children (TCRdb year 2016). In terms of the full investigation: T-cell immune reconstitution after TCRalphabeta/CD19-depleted allogeneic hematopoietic cell transplantation in children was quantitatively tracked in the study by means of TCR repertoire profiling.

Based on the germline V gene, the CDR1 and CDR2 sequences are ENHRY and SYGVKD. V drops 0 bases and J drops 2 bases, leaving 8 bases in between. Including the terminal cysteine and phenylalanine, the CDR3 comprises 15 residues. The CDR3 DNA has 45 bases and is translated from base 1. Library prep was done by PCR. The instrument given in TCRdb is Illumina HiSeq 2500. TCR library preparation used molecular barcoding, with unique molecular identifiers applied to normalize quantification of the TCRbeta repertoire. In-frame beta chains were kept once TCRdb had trimmed the public reads at Q25 with fastp and called clones with MiXCR. Merged by CDR3 protein, the rows form single entries marked with the most common genes and DNA. The sample contains around 410,000 distinct CDR3 sequences, roughly a tenth of them found a single time. 4.5% to 6.5% of the sample lies in the top ten. This clonotype showed up just a few times. Its cognate antigen has yet to be identified. Base qualities were left out, and no much larger clone turns up one base away.

The receptor's source is a human donor who donated a stem cell graft to a child with acute myeloid leukemia. Recombination connected TRBV10-3 to TRBJ2-1, with no confident D gene call. The source material was PBMCs from the stem cell graft donor, sampled from the stem cell graft. The nucleotide sequence is given as TGTGCCATCAGTGAGTCCCAGCCAGCCTACAATGAGCAGTTCTTC. It encodes CAISESQPAYNEQFF.